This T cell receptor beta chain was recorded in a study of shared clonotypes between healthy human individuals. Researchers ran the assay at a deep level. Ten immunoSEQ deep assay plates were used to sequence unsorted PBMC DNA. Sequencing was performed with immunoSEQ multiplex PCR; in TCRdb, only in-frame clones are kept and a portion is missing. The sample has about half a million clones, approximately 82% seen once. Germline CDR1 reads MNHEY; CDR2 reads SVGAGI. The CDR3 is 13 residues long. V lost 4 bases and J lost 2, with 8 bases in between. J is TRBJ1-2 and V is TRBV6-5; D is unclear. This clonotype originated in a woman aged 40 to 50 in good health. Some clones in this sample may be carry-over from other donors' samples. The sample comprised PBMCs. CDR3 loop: CASSWSSNYGYTF. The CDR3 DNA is TGTGCCAGCAGTTGGTCCAGCAACTATGGCTACACCTTC.